Listed below are T cell receptor beta chains from one sample, sequenced in a study of Graves' ophthalmopathy and Graves' hyperthyroidism. TCRdb recomputed calls from the multiplex PCR reads with MiXCR, one row per CDR3 protein. The repertoire holds hundreds of thousands of distinct CDR3 sequences, with around 21% as singletons. Input material: peripheral blood. The receptors shown here come from a woman in her late teens or twenties with stable Graves' hyperthyroidism. The CDR3 runs from the conserved cysteine through the conserved F or W. The D gene is left open where the match is weak. For some rows the clone size is stated as once, few or many, or as a class when expanded; others skip it.

cdr3_aa,cdr3_nt,j_call,v_call,clone_size,d_call
CASSEALGNTGELFF,TGTGCCAGCAGTGAAGCGCTTGGGAACACCGGGGAGCTGTTTTTT,TRBJ2-2,TRBV2,many,NA
CAWTGRVYGYTF,TGTGCCTGGACCGGCAGGGTCTATGGCTACACCTTC,TRBJ1-2,TRBV30,NA,NA
CAISERGKDYEQYF,TGTGCCATCAGTGAGAGGGGGAAGGACTACGAGCAGTACTTC,TRBJ2-7,TRBV10-3,many,NA
CASGLNRDDRAFF,TGTGCCAGCGGGTTAAATCGGGACGATCGAGCTTTCTTT,TRBJ1-1,TRBV2,many,NA
CASSPRDIPLWLYGYTF,TGTGCCAGCAGTCCGCGGGATATTCCCCTATGGCTATATGGCTACACCTTC,TRBJ1-2,TRBV6-2/TRBV6-3,NA,NA
CASSLARDTQYF,TGTGCCAGCAGTTTGGCTAGGGATACGCAGTATTTT,TRBJ2-3,TRBV12-3/TRBV12-4,few,NA
CASSGTGGPQPQHF,TGTGCCAGCAGCGGGACCGGCGGTCCTCAGCCCCAGCATTTT,TRBJ1-5,TRBV12-3/TRBV12-4,many,NA
CASSPRDRPNYGYTF,TGTGCCAGTAGTCCCCGGGACAGGCCTAACTATGGCTACACCTTC,TRBJ1-2,TRBV19,NA,TRBD1
CASSPRDRPSGNTIYF,TGTGCCAGCAGTCCCCGGGACAGGCCCTCTGGAAACACCATATATTTT,TRBJ1-3,TRBV12-3/TRBV12-4,NA,TRBD1
CASSQARRDYGYTF,TGTGCCAGCAGCCAAGCCCGAAGGGACTATGGCTACACCTTC,TRBJ1-2,TRBV4-2,many,NA
CASTRTGDEQYF,TGTGCCAGCACCAGAACAGGGGACGAGCAGTACTTC,TRBJ2-7,TRBV6-1,few,TRBD1